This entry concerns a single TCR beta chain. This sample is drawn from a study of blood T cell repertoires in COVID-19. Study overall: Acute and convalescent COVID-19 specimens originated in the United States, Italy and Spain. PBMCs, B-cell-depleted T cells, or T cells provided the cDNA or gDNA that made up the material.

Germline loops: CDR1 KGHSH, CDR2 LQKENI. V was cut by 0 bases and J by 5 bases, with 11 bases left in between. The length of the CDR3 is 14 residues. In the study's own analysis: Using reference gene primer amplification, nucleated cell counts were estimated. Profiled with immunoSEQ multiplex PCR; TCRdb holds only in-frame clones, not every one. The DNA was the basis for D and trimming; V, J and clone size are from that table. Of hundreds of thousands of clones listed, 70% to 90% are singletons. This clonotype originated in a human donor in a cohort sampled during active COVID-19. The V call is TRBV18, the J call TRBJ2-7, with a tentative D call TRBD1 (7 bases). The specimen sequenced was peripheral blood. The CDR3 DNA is TGTGCCAGCTCACCACCGCAGGGGGGCAACGAGCAGTACTTC. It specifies CASSPPQGGNEQYF.